This TCR beta chain was obtained from a study of cytomegalovirus exposure and HLA in healthy donors. Study at large: Sequencing of about 179 million T cells in an earlier analysis found 95 million to 120 million unique TCR beta sequences. Some 77 million unique TCRs from HLA-typed donors were held in an early release of data.

Remarks on this clone: No antigen is known for it.

Whole-study findings and limits: Listed as cytomegalovirus-associated were around 160 TCR beta chains.

Primers included in the PCR were 60 Vbeta and 13 Jbeta primers. The data were produced by immunoSEQ multiplex PCR, yet TCRdb's version contains in-frame clones alone and is incomplete. The data show over 140,000 clones, 75% to 85% seen once. Germline assignment: CDR1 WNHNN and CDR2 SYGVQD (reference sequence). The V and J ends lost 6 bases and 6 bases, in that order; junction bases with no gene match: 9. This CDR3 has 14 amino acids. This TCR was sampled from a middle-aged man in good health and CMV-seronegative. Sequences were obtained from PBMCs. The rearrangement uses TRBV10-1 and TRBJ2-7; 9 bases fit TRBD1. For the CDR3, the DNA is TGCGCCAGCAGGGCCGGGACAGGGCCGGGCGAGCAGTACTTC. This encodes CASRAGTGPGEQYF.